These 9 T cell receptor beta chains were all obtained from the same sample, sequenced in a study of blood T cell repertoires in COVID-19. Sequencing used immunoSEQ multiplex PCR; TCRdb keeps in-frame clones, though not all of them. This sample carries 81,000 or so clones, 65% to 90% of them seen once, and the ten largest clones take 9.6%. The specimen was peripheral blood. These receptors were obtained from a man aged 45 to 65 with COVID-19, enrolled during active disease.

The chain combines TRBV5-1 with TRBJ2-3; TRBD2 agrees at 8 bases. Germline loops: CDR1 SGHRS, CDR2 YFSETQ. The V segment lost 2 bases and the J segment 6 bases; nucleotides outside the gene matches: 5. The CDR3 consists of 14 residues. CDR3 DNA sequence: TGCGCCAGCAGCTTCGGTAGCGGGATTGATACGCAGTATTTT. Its protein product is CASSFGSGIDTQYF. The complete variable domain, with remaining parts taken from reference TRBV5-1 and TRBJ2-3, reads KAGVTQTPRYLIKTRGQQVTLSCSPISGHRSVSWYQQTPGQGLQFLFEYFSETQRNKGNFPGRFSGRQFSNSRSEMNVSTLELGDSALYLCASSFGSGIDTQYFGPGTRLTVL.

J is TRBJ1-1 and V is TRBV24-1; 8 bases match TRBD1. Losses at the gene ends were 4 bases for V and 5 bases for J; bases not matched to a gene: 2. The CDR3 is 13 residues long. Germline V gene data show CDR1 as KGHDR and CDR2 as SFDVKD. The CDR3 DNA follows: TGTGCCACCAGTGACAGGGGGCGGACTGAAGCTTTCTTT. Protein: CATSDRGRTEAFF.

The genes are TRBV5-1 and TRBJ2-1, with TRBD2 identical over 7 bases. J lost 6 bases, V lost 4 bases, and 19 bases had no gene match. The germline gives CDR1 SGHRS, CDR2 YFSETQ. This CDR3 comprises 18 residues. Written as DNA, the CDR3 is TGCGCCAGCAGCCCGCCCGGATCAGGGCGGGAGAGGTTCAATGAGCAGTTCTTC. As protein: CASSPPGSGRERFNEQFF.

The chain couples TRBV30 to TRBJ2-3; TRBD1 aligns across 7 bases. V trimming: 4 bases; J trimming: 8 bases; junction bases outside the gene matches: 6. Looked up from germline, CDR1 is GTSNPN and CDR2 is SVGIG (reference sequence). CDR3 length equals 12 residues. Here the CDR3 DNA reads TGTGCCTGGACCAAGGGGGCAGGTACGCAGTATTTT. It specifies CAWTKGAGTQYF.

The rearrangement joins TRBV2 to TRBJ2-1; TRBD2 matches at 12 bases. V lost 11 bases to trimming and J lost 9 bases; unmatched junction nucleotides: 8. Germline V CDR1 and CDR2: SNHLY, FYNNEI. The CDR3 covers 13 residues. CDR3 sequence (DNA): TGTGCCGGGACGACTAGCGGGAGTGGTGAGCAGTTCTTC. Protein: CAGTTSGSGEQFF.

This clone was recorded at least ten times. Other DNA sequences of this sample code for an identical CDR3. This chain links TRBV5-1 with TRBJ2-7; TRBD2 matches at 8 bases. Germline loops: CDR1 SGHRS, CDR2 YFSETQ. V dropped 2 bases and J dropped 3; count of bases not matched to a gene: 4. CDR3 length: 14 amino acids. The CDR3 here is CASSLTGGNYEQYF. CDR3 DNA sequence: TGCGCCAGCAGCTTAACGGGGGGGAACTACGAGCAGTACTTC. Filled out from reference TRBV5-1 and TRBJ2-7, the complete variable domain reads KAGVTQTPRYLIKTRGQQVTLSCSPISGHRSVSWYQQTPGQGLQFLFEYFSETQRNKGNFPGRFSGRQFSNSRSEMNVSTLELGDSALYLCASSLTGGNYEQYFGPGTRLTVT.

The chain carries TRBV4-1 and TRBJ2-7; TRBD1 matches at 7 bases. Germline values: CDR1 MGHRA, CDR2 YSYEKL. This CDR3 is 15 amino acids long. The junction had 5 bases not matched to a gene; V was cut back by 1 base and J by 2 bases. The CDR3 reads CASSQVPGQTYEQYF. CDR3 coding DNA: TGCGCCAGCAGCCAAGTTCCGGGACAGACCTACGAGCAGTACTTC.

This clone was seen just once. The chain carries TRBV7-9 and TRBJ1-2; TRBD1 agrees at 8 bases. The V segment lost 5 bases and the J segment 7 bases; nucleotides outside the gene matches: 9. This CDR3 spans 14 amino acids. Germline V gene sequence: CDR1 SEHNR, CDR2 FQNEAQ (reference sequence). The CDR3 loop reads CASSLMDRVGGYTF. DNA of the CDR3: TGTGCCAGCAGCCTTATGGACAGGGTGGGTGGCTACACCTTC.

CDR3: CASSSVGGAVGEQYF. In DNA form, the CDR3 reads TGTGCCAGCAGCTCCGTCGGAGGGGCCGTTGGCGAGCAGTACTTC. The genes are TRBV7-3 and TRBJ2-7, with D perhaps TRBD2 (6 bases). V lost 4 bases, J lost 6 bases, and 19 bases lay in between. Per the germline V gene, CDR1 is SGHTA and CDR2 is FQGTGA. This CDR3 has 15 residues.